The T cell receptor (beta chain) described here comes from a study of cytomegalovirus exposure and HLA in healthy donors. PCR primers comprised 60 Vbeta and 13 Jbeta primers. Generated by immunoSEQ multiplex PCR, the TCRdb table keeps only in-frame clones and is missing some. The sample has 100,000 to 150,000 clones, over 70% seen once. Regarding the study as a whole: In a later analysis, DRB1 alleles had the most associated TCRs; HLA-C alleles the fewest.

Remarks on this clone: The target antigen is unknown.

This receptor was taken from a woman aged 50 to 65 in good health and CMV-seronegative. What was sequenced was PBMCs.

CDR3 nucleotide sequence: TGTGCCAGCAGTGGGGAAAGGGGCCCCAGCTCCTACGAGCAGTACTTC. Its translation: CASSGERGPSSYEQYF. The chain joins TRBV7-9 to TRBJ2-7, with D perhaps matching TRBD1 (5 bases). CDR1 SEHNR and CDR2 FQNEAQ come from the germline V gene (reference sequence). The ends were cut back, 6 bases at V and 0 bases at J, with 18 bases in the middle. CDR3 length equals 16 residues.